Listed below are T cell receptor beta chains from one sample, sequenced in a study of response to subunit inactivated influenza vaccine. Using its own MiXCR run on the RT-PCR reads, TCRdb lists one record per CDR3 protein. The table records 250,000 to 350,000 distinct CDR3 sequences, roughly 20% of them present only once. Sequencing used PBMCs from blood, obtained about 20 months after vaccination. The receptors were gathered from a man between 50 and 70 years old who received an inactivated influenza vaccine. CDR3s include the opening cysteine and the closing phenylalanine or tryptophan. Each record gives: V gene, D gene, clone size, J gene, CDR3 DNA, CDR3 protein. A D gene is named only where the DNA matches it firmly. Clone size is shown for a subset of rows, as once, few, many or a class of expanded clone.

V gene: TRBV9
D gene: TRBD1
clone size: few
J gene: TRBJ1-5
CDR3 DNA: TGTGCCAGCACCCACCGGGACAGGAGCAATCAGCCCCAGCATTTT
CDR3 protein: CASTHRDRSNQPQHF

V gene: TRBV6-5
D gene: NA
clone size: NA
J gene: TRBJ2-1
CDR3 DNA: TGTGCCAGCAGTTACTCAGCGGAACTCTACAATGAGCAGTTCTTC
CDR3 protein: CASSYSAELYNEQFF

V gene: TRBV12-3/TRBV12-4
D gene: NA
clone size: many
J gene: TRBJ1-5
CDR3 DNA: TGTGCCAGCAGTGTCAATAGCAATCAGCCCCAGCATTTT
CDR3 protein: CASSVNSNQPQHF

V gene: TRBV28
D gene: TRBD1
clone size: NA
J gene: TRBJ2-7
CDR3 DNA: TGTGCCAGCAGGTATACAGGGGGAGATTACGAGCAGTACTTC
CDR3 protein: CASRYTGGDYEQYF

V gene: TRBV2
D gene: TRBD1
clone size: NA
J gene: TRBJ2-7
CDR3 DNA: TGTGCCAGCAGTGAAGCGGGGACAGGGGGATGGGAGCAGTACTTC
CDR3 protein: CASSEAGTGGWEQYF

V gene: TRBV28
D gene: NA
clone size: few
J gene: TRBJ2-5
CDR3 DNA: TGTGCCAGCAGCTCCGCGGACTTGAAAGAGACCCAGTACTTC
CDR3 protein: CASSSADLKETQYF

V gene: TRBV4-1
D gene: NA
clone size: NA
J gene: TRBJ1-2
CDR3 DNA: TGCGCCAGCAGCCAAGTCAACAACTACTATGGCTACACCTTC
CDR3 protein: CASSQVNNYYGYTF

V gene: TRBV6-4
D gene: NA
clone size: NA
J gene: TRBJ2-1
CDR3 DNA: TGTGCCAGCAGTGAAGGGGCCAGCTCCTACAATGAGCAGTTCTTC
CDR3 protein: CASSEGASSYNEQFF

V gene: TRBV10-1
D gene: TRBD1
clone size: NA
J gene: TRBJ1-1
CDR3 DNA: TGCGCCAGCAGAGAGACAGGGTTAGCTTTCTTT
CDR3 protein: CASRETGLAFF

V gene: TRBV20-1
D gene: TRBD1
clone size: NA
J gene: TRBJ1-4
CDR3 DNA: TGCAGTGCTCAACAGGGGACTAATGAAAAACTGTTTTTT
CDR3 protein: CSAQQGTNEKLFF

V gene: TRBV12-3/TRBV12-4
D gene: TRBD1
clone size: many
J gene: TRBJ1-6
CDR3 DNA: TGTGCCAGCAGTTTAGCGGGGACAGCCAATTCACCCCTCCACTTT
CDR3 protein: CASSLAGTANSPLHF

V gene: TRBV29-1
D gene: NA
clone size: many
J gene: TRBJ1-1
CDR3 DNA: TGCAGCGTTGAAGATCGAGGTGTACTGAACACTGAAGCTTTCTTT
CDR3 protein: CSVEDRGVLNTEAFF

V gene: TRBV6-5
D gene: NA
clone size: NA
J gene: TRBJ1-1
CDR3 DNA: TGTGCCAGCAGAGTGGGGTACACTGAAGCTTTCTTT
CDR3 protein: CASRVGYTEAFF

V gene: TRBV12-3/TRBV12-4
D gene: TRBD2
clone size: NA
J gene: TRBJ2-7
CDR3 DNA: TGTGCCAGCAGTCTTAGCGGGAGGCACTCCTACGAGCAGTACTTC
CDR3 protein: CASSLSGRHSYEQYF

V gene: TRBV10-3
D gene: TRBD1
clone size: NA
J gene: TRBJ2-7
CDR3 DNA: TGTGCCATCAGTGCTGGGACAGGGGGCTTTTACGAGCAGTACTTC
CDR3 protein: CAISAGTGGFYEQYF

V gene: TRBV7-2
D gene: TRBD2
clone size: NA
J gene: TRBJ2-1
CDR3 DNA: TGTGCCAGCAGCCAACCCGCCGGGACTAGTGGGTACAGGGAGCAGTTCTTC
CDR3 protein: CASSQPAGTSGYREQFF

V gene: TRBV20-1
D gene: TRBD1
clone size: few
J gene: TRBJ1-5
CDR3 DNA: TGCAGTGCTTTAGACAGGGTCAATAATCAGCCCCAGCATTTT
CDR3 protein: CSALDRVNNQPQHF